These 26 T cell receptor beta chains share one sample of origin, sequenced in a study of molecular identifiers for immune sequencing clone quantification. Via MiXCR, TCRdb re-called the PCR reads, giving one row per CDR3 protein. The sample has about 40,000 distinct CDR3 sequences, under 20% seen once. What was sequenced was naive CD8+ T cells from blood, with Jurkat cell RNA spiked in. Subset reported: FACS-sorted CD8+CD4-CCR7+CD45RA+ naive T cells. The receptors originated from a human donor in good health. Some libraries in this study had Jurkat cell RNA spiked in.

This clonotype has a count of ten or more. The rearrangement links TRBV29-1 to TRBJ1-1, with no clear D. This CDR3 is built from 12 residues. The V gene's germline CDR1 is SQVTM and CDR2 ANQGSEA. V gave up 5 bases and J gave up 4 bases, with 11 bases separating them. CDR3 sequence (DNA): TGCAGCGTTATCCGGGGATCCACTGAAGCTTTCTTT. This codes for CSVIRGSTEAFF.

The table lists this clonotype with many counts. The CDR3 here is CSADPPDRGRNGYTF. The CDR3 nucleotides read TGCAGCGCCGACCCCCCGGACAGGGGGCGTAATGGCTACACCTTC. V is TRBV29-1 and J is TRBJ1-2; TRBD1 matches at 11 bases. This CDR3 comprises 15 residues. Germline V gives CDR1 SQVTM, CDR2 ANQGSEA. The V gene end was trimmed by 7 bases and the J gene end by 6 bases; junction bases not matched to a gene: 13.

This clonotype was counted only a few times. This chain connects TRBV6-2 or TRBV6-3 to TRBJ2-5; the match to TRBD1 covers 7 bases. CDR1 is MNHEY and CDR2 is SVGEGT in the germline V gene. Trimming removed 2 bases from V and 5 bases from J; junction bases left unmatched: 8. This CDR3 has 15 amino acids. The CDR3 here is CASSYLIQGTETQYF. The CDR3 DNA sequence: TGTGCCAGCAGTTACCTGATACAGGGGACGGAGACCCAGTACTTC.

This clonotype was seen at least ten times. The junction departs from the called germline gene at one end, perhaps through a read error. The chain recombines TRBV11-2 with TRBJ1-3, with 7 nucleotides matching TRBD1. Germline V CDR1 and CDR2: SGHAT, FQNNGV. This CDR3 spans 12 amino acids. The CDR3 DNA reads TGTGCCAGCAGCTCAACACGAGACAGGGCGGTTTTT. Protein product: CASSSTRDRAVF.

Of note for this clonotype: A much larger clone differs by one base, so this may be a read error. J is TRBJ1-5 and V is TRBV7-2; unclear D gene. Germline CDR1 SGHTA, CDR2 FQGNSA. The CDR3 runs 14 residues. The V end was cut by 1 base, the J end by 8 bases, with 12 bases between. The CDR3 protein is CASSLEWGWEPQHF. CDR3 DNA: TGTGCCAGCAGCTTAGAGTGGGGATGGGAGCCCCAGCATTTT.

This clonotype was counted at least ten times. The rearrangement joins TRBV4-3 to TRBJ2-7; tentative D call: TRBD2 (6 bases). CDR1 LGHNA and CDR2 YSLEER come from the germline V gene. V lost 3 bases, J lost 0 bases, and 12 bases lay in between. The CDR3 runs to 15 residues. CDR3 sequence: CASSQSSGSSYEQYF. Written as DNA, the CDR3 is TGCGCCAGCAGCCAGAGTAGCGGATCCTCCTACGAGCAGTACTTC.

This clonotype was observed at least ten times. The chain employs TRBV4-1 and TRBJ2-2, with 7 bases fitting TRBD2. Trimming cost V 4 bases and J 2 bases; bases outside gene matches: 7. This CDR3 has 16 residues. Germline V gives CDR1 MGHRA, CDR2 YSYEKL. The CDR3 region is CASSLGGALNTGELFF. CDR3 nucleotides: TGCGCCAGCAGCCTGGGAGGGGCCCTAAACACCGGGGAGCTGTTTTTT.

This clonotype was seen repeatedly, ten times or more. The V and J genes are TRBV13 and TRBJ2-1, with TRBD2 as a possible D gene (7 bases). The CDR3 totals 16 residues. V lost 4 bases to trimming and J lost 3 bases, with 16 bases between them. CDR1 and CDR2 from the germline V gene are PRHDT and FYEKMQ (reference sequence). The CDR3 DNA reads TGTGCCAGCAGCTCCGAGGGGGGGGGGTTCTACAATGAGCAGTTCTTC. As protein: CASSSEGGGFYNEQFF.

This clonotype was counted only a few times. The chain employs TRBV27 and TRBJ2-3; no reliable D call. The germline V gene encodes CDR1 MNHEY and CDR2 SMNVEV (reference sequence). The CDR3 totals 13 residues. V was trimmed by 3 bases and J by 0 bases, leaving 4 bases between them. This CDR3 is CASSFGSTDTQYF. The DNA for the CDR3 is TGTGCCAGCAGTTTCGGCAGCACAGATACGCAGTATTTT.

As to this clonotype: A much larger clonotype is one base distant, so this may be a read error. The chain is built from TRBV7-9 and TRBJ1-4; D is ambiguous. Per the germline V gene, CDR1 is SEHNR and CDR2 is FQNEAQ (reference sequence). The CDR3 is 17 residues long. Trimming took 5 bases from V and 8 from J, leaving 24 bases between them. The CDR3 loop is CASSPPFEGGFKEKLFF. The CDR3 DNA is TGTGCCAGCAGCCCCCCATTCGAGGGCGGGTTTAAGGAAAAACTGTTTTTT.

Of note for this clonotype: This could be a read error, since a much larger clone is one nucleotide away. The chain is built from TRBV28 and TRBJ2-7; 7 bases align to TRBD2. The trim removed 6 bases at V and 5 bases at J, leaving 10 bases unmatched. This CDR3 has 14 amino acids. The germline V gene encodes CDR1 MDHEN and CDR2 SYDVKM. CDR3 nucleotides: TGTGCCAGCAGGAACCTAGCGGTTTCCCACGAGCAGTACTTC. Its protein product is CASRNLAVSHEQYF.

This clonotype has a count of ten or more. In DNA, the CDR3 is TGTGCCACCAGCAAAACACCGGGACTTCTCACAGATACGCAGTATTTT. Its translation: CATSKTPGLLTDTQYF. The chain is built from TRBV15 and TRBJ2-3; a possible D gene is TRBD2 (6 bases). The CDR3 loop spans 16 amino acids. Germline CDR1 reads LNHNV; CDR2 reads YYDKDF (reference sequence). The germline V and J ends were trimmed by 4 bases and 2 bases, with 16 bases remaining between them.

This clonotype was detected many times. This chain uses TRBV20-1 with TRBJ2-7; either TRBD1 or TRBD2 may fit D (5 bases each). The CDR3 extends over 12 amino acids. V shed 3 bases and J shed 3 bases, with 9 bases lying between them. Germline CDR1 reads DFQATT; CDR2 reads SNEGSKA (reference sequence). CDR3 coding DNA: TGCAGTGCTAGGAGGGGCAGCTACGAGCAGTACTTC. This encodes CSARRGSYEQYF.

This clonotype was seen ten or more times. The chain couples TRBV9 to TRBJ2-1; 14 bases map to TRBD2. The CDR3 spans 16 residues. The V and J ends lost 2 bases and 2 bases, in that order; junction bases with no gene match: 0. Looked up from germline, CDR1 is SGDLS and CDR2 is YYNGEE. CDR3 DNA sequence: TGTGCCAGCAGCGTGGGACTAGCGGGAGCCTACAATGAGCAGTTCTTC. Its translation: CASSVGLAGAYNEQFF.

The table lists this clonotype with a few counts. This chain connects TRBV28 to TRBJ2-7; D not resolved. The CDR3 consists of 16 residues. Germline CDR1 reads MDHEN; CDR2 reads SYDVKM. V lost 5 bases and J lost 2, with 19 bases in between. In nucleotides, the CDR3 is TGTGCCAGCAGTCCCCTGGGTTCGACCTATCCCTACGAGCAGTACTTC. It codes for CASSPLGSTYPYEQYF.

With regard to this clonotype: A much larger clone differs by one base, so this may be a read error. The chain uses TRBV5-1 and TRBJ2-1, with a weak D call TRBD2 (6 bases). There are 14 residues in the CDR3. V was cut by 3 bases and J by 6 bases, with 13 bases left in between. Germline V lookup: CDR1 SGHRS, CDR2 YFSETQ. The CDR3 sequence: CASSSRTNGNEQFF. As DNA, the CDR3 is TGCGCCAGCAGCTCACGGACTAACGGCAATGAGCAGTTCTTC.

The chain joins TRBV4-3 to TRBJ2-3, with no clear D. CDR3 length: 17 amino acids. Trimming pared 4 bases from V and 0 bases from J, leaving 17 bases between. Germline-derived CDR1 and CDR2 are LGHNA and YSLEER. The CDR3 nucleotides read TGCGCCAGCAGCCCCGGACCCTTTCTAACTAGCACAGATACGCAGTATTTT. It yields the protein CASSPGPFLTSTDTQYF.

To note about this clonotype: A read error may explain this, as a much larger clone is one base away. This sequence joins TRBV4-1 and TRBJ2-1, with D possibly TRBD1 on 6 matching bases. Trimming removed 4 bases at V and 6 bases at J, with 10 bases between. The CDR3 loop spans 13 amino acids. Germline-derived CDR1 and CDR2 are MGHRA and YSYEKL. The CDR3 is CASSPVRGNEQFF. The DNA for the CDR3 is TGCGCCAGCAGCCCCGTCAGGGGCAATGAGCAGTTCTTC.

Points on this clonotype: A much larger clone differs by one base, so this may be a read error. This rearrangement joins TRBV6-5 to TRBJ2-2; 11 bases match TRBD2. Per the germline V gene, CDR1 is MNHEY and CDR2 is SVGAGI. This CDR3 has 17 amino acids. The junction had 3 bases not matched to a gene; V was cut back by 0 bases and J by 3 bases. The chain's CDR3 is CASSYSELAGDTGELFF. The DNA of the CDR3 is TGTGCCAGCAGTTACTCCGAACTAGCGGGGGACACCGGGGAGCTGTTTTTT.

This clonotype was recorded at least ten times. This sequence joins TRBV5-1 and TRBJ2-7; D remains unclear. Germline lookup yields CDR1 SGHRS and CDR2 YFSETQ. This CDR3 has 15 amino acids. V lost 4 bases and J lost 1, with 15 bases in between. CDR3 nucleotides: TGCGCCAGCAGCCCCTCCCTGGGGTTATCCTACGAGCAGTACTTC. Amino acid sequence: CASSPSLGLSYEQYF.

This clonotype was seen ten or more times. The chain links TRBV6-2 or TRBV6-3 to TRBJ2-5; D is possibly TRBD1 (6 bases). The germline CDR1 and CDR2 sequences are MNHEY and SVGEGT. The germline V and J ends were trimmed by 6 bases and 0 bases, with 17 bases remaining between them. CDR3 length: 16 residues. The CDR3 nucleotides read TGTGCCAGCAGACCCGTCAGGGGATTGAACCAAGAGACCCAGTACTTC. Protein product: CASRPVRGLNQETQYF.

This clonotype has just a few counts. It may be a read error: a sequence one base away is much more abundant. The V call is TRBV12-3 or TRBV12-4, the J call TRBJ1-1, with D uncertain. The length of the CDR3 is 13 residues. The CDR3 DNA reads as TGTGCCAGCTCCTTGATCAGGAACACTGAAACTTTCTTT. Translation: CASSLIRNTETFF.

J is TRBJ2-7 and V is TRBV4-1; 7 bases are a match to TRBD1. V was pared by 3 bases and J by 2 bases, with 7 bases of the junction left unmatched. The CDR3 covers 15 residues. Germline values: CDR1 MGHRA, CDR2 YSYEKL. Here the CDR3 DNA reads TGCGCCAGCAGCCACGAGGACAGGTTGGCCTACGAGCAGTACTTC. This sequence encodes CASSHEDRLAYEQYF.

This clonotype came up many times. The V gene is TRBV10-3, the J gene TRBJ2-2; 13 bases map to TRBD2. In germline, CDR1 is ENHRY, CDR2 SYGVKD. CDR3 length: 18 amino acids. J lost 3 bases, V lost 11 bases, and 15 bases had no gene match. CDR3 sequence reads: CAVRSWTSGSLYTGELFF. DNA for the CDR3: TGTGCCGTGCGGTCTTGGACTAGCGGGAGTCTCTACACCGGGGAGCTGTTTTTT.

This clonotype was found many times. V and J are TRBV28 and TRBJ2-5; TRBD1 matches at 10 bases. Germline V CDR1 and CDR2: MDHEN, SYDVKM. Unmatched junction bases numbered 15, after V lost 3 bases and J lost 2 bases. The CDR3 length is 19 residues. The DNA for the CDR3 is TGTGCCAGCAGTTTCCACGGCGGGACAGGGGCGCTTCCTCAAGAGACCCAGTACTTC. This codes for CASSFHGGTGALPQETQYF.

The CDR3 is CSVGEGTSYEQYF. The CDR3 bases are TGCAGCGTTGGTGAGGGCACCTCCTACGAGCAGTACTTC. V gene TRBV29-1 combines with J gene TRBJ2-7, with D possibly TRBD2 on 5 matching bases. The CDR3 has 13 amino acids. V was trimmed by 4 bases and J by 0 bases, leaving 10 bases between them. Germline-derived CDR1 and CDR2 are SQVTM and ANQGSEA.